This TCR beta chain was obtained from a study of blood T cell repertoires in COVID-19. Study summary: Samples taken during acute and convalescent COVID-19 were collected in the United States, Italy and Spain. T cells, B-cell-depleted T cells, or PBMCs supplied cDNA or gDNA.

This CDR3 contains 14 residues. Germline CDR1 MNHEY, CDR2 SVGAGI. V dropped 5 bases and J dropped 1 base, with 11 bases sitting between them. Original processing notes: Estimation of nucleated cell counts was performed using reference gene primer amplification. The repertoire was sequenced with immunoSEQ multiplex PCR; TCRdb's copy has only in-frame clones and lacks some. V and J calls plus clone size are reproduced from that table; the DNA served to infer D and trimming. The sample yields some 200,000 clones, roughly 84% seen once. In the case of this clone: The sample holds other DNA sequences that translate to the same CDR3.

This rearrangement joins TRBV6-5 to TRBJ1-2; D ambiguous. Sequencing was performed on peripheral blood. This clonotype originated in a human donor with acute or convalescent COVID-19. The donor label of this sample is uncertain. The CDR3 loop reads CASSPRTGNYGYTF. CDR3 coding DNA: TGTGCCAGCAGTCCCCGAACGGGTAACTATGGCTACACCTTC.